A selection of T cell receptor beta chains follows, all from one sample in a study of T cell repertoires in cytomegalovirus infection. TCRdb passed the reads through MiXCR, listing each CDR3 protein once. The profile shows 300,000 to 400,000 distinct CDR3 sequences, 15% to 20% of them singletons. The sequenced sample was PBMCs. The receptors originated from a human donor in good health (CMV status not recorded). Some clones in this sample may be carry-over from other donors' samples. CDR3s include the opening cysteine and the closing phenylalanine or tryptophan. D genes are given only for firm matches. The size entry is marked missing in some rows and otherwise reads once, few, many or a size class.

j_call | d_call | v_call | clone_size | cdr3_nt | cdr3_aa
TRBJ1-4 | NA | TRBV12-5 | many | TGTGCTAGTGGTTTGGTAGGGAATGAAAAACTGTTTTTT | CASGLVGNEKLFF
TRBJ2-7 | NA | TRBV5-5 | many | TGTGCCAGCAGCGGGGGTGTCCTCACTCACGAGCAGTACTTC | CASSGGVLTHEQYF
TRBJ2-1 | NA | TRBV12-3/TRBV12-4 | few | TGTGCCAGCAGTTCCCGTCTTGGGAATGAGCAGTTCTTC | CASSSRLGNEQFF
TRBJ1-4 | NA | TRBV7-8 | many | TGTGCCAGCAGCATGCTTTCGGATATCGGAAGTGAAAAACTGTTTTTT | CASSMLSDIGSEKLFF
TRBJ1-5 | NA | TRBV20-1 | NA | TGCAGTGCTAGAGATACGAATACGGCTCAGCCCCAGCATTTT | CSARDTNTAQPQHF
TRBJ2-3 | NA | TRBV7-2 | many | TGTGCCAGCAGCTTCAGGTCCGCCCGCACAGATACGCAGTATTTT | CASSFRSARTDTQYF
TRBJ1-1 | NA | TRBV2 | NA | TGTGCCAGCAGTGCAATCACCGCGAACACTGAAGCTTTCTTT | CASSAITANTEAFF
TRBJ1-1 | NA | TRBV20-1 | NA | TGCAGTGCTAGAGATGTCAGAGATGAAGCTTTCTTT | CSARDVRDEAFF
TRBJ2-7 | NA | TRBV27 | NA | TGTGCCAGCAGTTTGGGGTCACTAGCTGTGCAGTACTTC | CASSLGSLAVQYF
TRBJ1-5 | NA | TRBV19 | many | TGTGCCAGTAGTGAAGGCGCGGGAGGAAATCAGCCCCAGCATTTT | CASSEGAGGNQPQHF
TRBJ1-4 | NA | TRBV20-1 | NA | TGCAGTGCTAGAGAGGCGAGCCGGGAAAAACTGTTTTTT | CSAREASREKLFF
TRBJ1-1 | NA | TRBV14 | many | TGTGCCAGCAGCCACGGACAGAGGAACACTGAAGCTTTCTTT | CASSHGQRNTEAFF
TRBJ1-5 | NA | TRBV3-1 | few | TGTGCCAGCAGTGGGGACGGCAATCAGCCCCAGCATTTT | CASSGDGNQPQHF
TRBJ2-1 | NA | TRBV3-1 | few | TGTGCCAGCAGCCAAGGCCATTCCTACAATGAGCAGTTCTTC | CASSQGHSYNEQFF
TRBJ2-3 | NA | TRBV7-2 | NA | TGTGCCAGCAGCTTAAGGGCGGGGAAAAGCACAGATACGCAGTATTTT | CASSLRAGKSTDTQYF
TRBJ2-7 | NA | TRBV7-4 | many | TGTGCCAGCAGCCCCCTCCGGACGGTTTCCTACGAGCAGTACTTC | CASSPLRTVSYEQYF
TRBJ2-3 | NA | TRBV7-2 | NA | TGTGCCAGCAGCCTTGACAGCCTTAGCACAGATACGCAGTATTTT | CASSLDSLSTDTQYF
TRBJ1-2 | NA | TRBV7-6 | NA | TGTGCCAGCAGCACTACCCACGGCCCCGTAGCTAACTATGGCTACACCTTC | CASSTTHGPVANYGYTF
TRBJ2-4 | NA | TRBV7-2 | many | TGTGCCAGCAGCTCTAACACAGGGAAAGGCATTCAGTACTTC | CASSSNTGKGIQYF
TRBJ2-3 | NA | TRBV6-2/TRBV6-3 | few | TGTGCCAGCAGTTACTCGACGGGGGATACGCAGTATTTT | CASSYSTGDTQYF
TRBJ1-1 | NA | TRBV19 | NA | TGTGCCAGTAGGTGGGGTCTGGAAGCTTTCTTT | CASRWGLEAFF
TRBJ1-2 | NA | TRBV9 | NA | TGTGCCAGCAGCGCCGATCGGACCCTTGCTGGCTACACCTTC | CASSADRTLAGYTF
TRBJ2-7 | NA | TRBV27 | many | TGTGCCAGCAGTTTAGGTACTCGCTACGAGCAGTACTTC | CASSLGTRYEQYF
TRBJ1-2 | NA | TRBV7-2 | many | TGTGCCAGCAGCGCGGAGATTAACTATGGCTACACCTTC | CASSAEINYGYTF
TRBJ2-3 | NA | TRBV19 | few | TGTGCCAGTAGTGTTTTCAGGGGTTTCACAGATACGCAGTATTTT | CASSVFRGFTDTQYF
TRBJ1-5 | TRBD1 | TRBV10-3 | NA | TGTGCCATAGGACAGGGCGACTATCAGCCCCAGCATTTT | CAIGQGDYQPQHF
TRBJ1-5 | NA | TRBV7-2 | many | TGTGCCAGCAGCCCGACCATAGGGTATCCCCAGCATTTT | CASSPTIGYPQHF
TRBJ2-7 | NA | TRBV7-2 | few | TGTGCCAGCAGCTTAGGAGCTAGGGGGGACTACGAGCAGTACTTC | CASSLGARGDYEQYF
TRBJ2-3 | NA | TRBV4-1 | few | TGCGCCAGCAGCCTTAGCGGATTTATAGATACGCAGTATTTT | CASSLSGFIDTQYF